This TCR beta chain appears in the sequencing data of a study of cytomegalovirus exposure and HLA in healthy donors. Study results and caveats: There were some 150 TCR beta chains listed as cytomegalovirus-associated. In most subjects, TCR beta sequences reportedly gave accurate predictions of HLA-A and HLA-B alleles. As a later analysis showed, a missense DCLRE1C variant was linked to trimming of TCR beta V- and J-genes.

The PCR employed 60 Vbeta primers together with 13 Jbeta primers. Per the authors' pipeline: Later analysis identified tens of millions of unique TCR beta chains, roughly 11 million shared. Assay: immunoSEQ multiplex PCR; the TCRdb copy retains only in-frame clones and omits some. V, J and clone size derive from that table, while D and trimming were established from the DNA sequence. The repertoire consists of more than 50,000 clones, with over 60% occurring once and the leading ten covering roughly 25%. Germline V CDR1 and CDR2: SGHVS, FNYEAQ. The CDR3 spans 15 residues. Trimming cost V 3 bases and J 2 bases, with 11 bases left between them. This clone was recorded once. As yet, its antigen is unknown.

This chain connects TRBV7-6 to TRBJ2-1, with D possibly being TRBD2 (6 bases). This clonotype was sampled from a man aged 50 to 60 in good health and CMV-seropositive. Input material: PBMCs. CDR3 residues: CASSFPGEAYNEQFF. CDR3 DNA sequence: TGTGCCAGCAGCTTCCCGGGAGAAGCCTACAATGAGCAGTTCTTC.